The 29 T cell receptor beta chains below were found in one sample sequenced in a study of identical twins. TCRdb ran MiXCR on the 5' RACE reads and lists one entry per CDR3 protein. The sample lists 500,000 to 600,000 distinct CDR3 sequences; 22% were seen once. In addition, the sample was reused for a study of T cells expressing NK-cell markers.

The sequenced sample was CD4+ T cells sorted from blood. The source is a woman younger than 35 in good health.

This clonotype was detected only a few times. The genes are TRBV20-1 and TRBJ2-7; D remains unclear. Trimming pared 3 bases from V and 6 bases from J, leaving 18 bases between. Germline CDR1 is DFQATT and CDR2 is SNEGSKA (reference sequence). The CDR3 contains 14 residues. CDR3 DNA: TGCAGTGCTAGGAGTGGACCCATCGGTTCCGAGCAGTACTTC. This codes for CSARSGPIGSEQYF.

This clonotype was recorded at least ten times. This chain joins TRBV29-1 and TRBJ1-2; D perhaps matches TRBD1 (5 bases). Germline CDR1 is SQVTM and CDR2 is ANQGSEA. CDR3 length: 13 residues. Between the trimmed V and J ends, which lost 4 bases and 1 base, there was a span of 10 bases. The CDR3 DNA follows: TGCAGCGTTGGGGGCACTGGTAACTATGGCTACACCTTC. Amino acids: CSVGGTGNYGYTF.

This clonotype occurred a few times. The chain uses TRBV12-3 or TRBV12-4 and TRBJ2-3; 7 bases are a match to TRBD1. This CDR3 region has 13 residues. V was clipped by 5 bases and J by 2 bases; unmatched bases: 1. CDR3 loop: CASSDRVTDTQYF. CDR3 in DNA: TGTGCCAGCAGTGACAGGGTCACAGATACGCAGTATTTT.

CDR3: CAWRPGVGRLEQYF. In DNA, the CDR3 is TGTGCCTGGAGGCCCGGCGTTGGAAGACTCGAGCAGTACTTC. J is TRBJ2-7 and V is TRBV30; D not certain. Germline V gives CDR1 GTSNPN, CDR2 SVGIG (reference sequence). The V end lost 3 bases, the J end lost 6 bases, and 18 bases lay between the germline ends. The CDR3 extends over 14 amino acids.

The chain carries TRBV29-1 and TRBJ1-1; D unclear. The CDR3 totals 12 residues. Germline CDR1 reads SQVTM; CDR2 reads ANQGSEA. V lost 4 bases to trimming and J lost 1 base, with 7 bases between them. CDR3 bases: TGCAGCGTTGGGCGTTCGAACACTGAAGCTTTCTTT. Protein sequence: CSVGRSNTEAFF.

The chain is built from TRBV12-3 or TRBV12-4 and TRBJ2-7; the D call may be TRBD1 or TRBD2 (5 bases each). Trimming cost V 2 bases and J 7 bases, with 12 bases left between them. This CDR3 region has 13 residues. For the CDR3, the DNA is TGTGCCAGCAGTTTACAGGGAGCTGGAGAGCAGTACTTC. Its protein is CASSLQGAGEQYF.

V usage is TRBV3-1 and J usage is TRBJ2-3; tentatively, D is TRBD2 (6 bases). Germline V gives CDR1 LGHDT, CDR2 YNNKEL (reference sequence). Deletions cut 6 bases from V and 5 bases from J, with 18 bases between. The CDR3 has 15 amino acids. The CDR3 reads CASRRGREGGDTQYF. DNA for the CDR3: TGTGCCAGCAGACGGGGACGAGAGGGAGGAGATACGCAGTATTTT.

The chain carries TRBV10-3 and TRBJ2-3, with a possible D match to TRBD1 (5 bases). The ends were cut back, 2 bases at V and 0 bases at J, with 9 bases in the middle. Looked up from germline, CDR1 is ENHRY and CDR2 is SYGVKD. The CDR3 runs 15 residues. CDR3 nucleotide sequence: TGTGCCATCAGTGAGGGGGCACTGAGCACAGATACGCAGTATTTT. Its protein is CAISEGALSTDTQYF.

This clonotype appeared many times. This chain links TRBV7-9 with TRBJ2-1; the match to TRBD2 covers 13 bases. In germline, CDR1 is SEHNR, CDR2 FQNEAQ (reference sequence). This CDR3 is built from 15 residues. V was clipped by 2 bases and J by 9 bases; unmatched bases: 4. CDR3 coding DNA: TGTGCCAGCAGCTTATTGGGGACTAGCGGGACTGAGCAGTTCTTC. Translated: CASSLLGTSGTEQFF.

The chain couples TRBV4-3 to TRBJ2-2; TRBD1 or TRBD2 may be the D gene (6 bases each). The CDR3 contains 15 residues. V was shortened by 4 bases and J by 2 bases, with 11 bases between the two germline ends. The germline V gene has CDR1 LGHNA and CDR2 YSLEER. As DNA, the CDR3 is TGCGCCAGCAGCCGCGGGACACCCAACACCGGGGAGCTGTTTTTT. Protein product: CASSRGTPNTGELFF.

This clonotype has at least ten counts. V is TRBV5-1 and J is TRBJ1-1; no reliable D call. CDR3 length equals 13 residues. Germline V gene data show CDR1 as SGHRS and CDR2 as YFSETQ. With 3 bases removed from V and 1 base from J, the gap between germline ends came to 7 bases. The CDR3 sequence is CASSSDGNTEAFF. In DNA, the CDR3 is TGCGCCAGCAGCTCGGACGGGAACACTGAAGCTTTCTTT.

This clonotype has only a few counts. The chain employs TRBV3-1 and TRBJ2-1; weak D call: TRBD2 (5 bases). Germline V gene sequence: CDR1 LGHDT, CDR2 YNNKEL (reference sequence). CDR3 length equals 16 residues. V was clipped by 0 bases and J by 4 bases, with 13 bases between them. Here the CDR3 DNA reads TGTGCCAGCAGCCAAGATCTCAGCGGCGGATACAATGAGCAGTTCTTC. Its translation: CASSQDLSGGYNEQFF.

The V call is TRBV10-2, the J call TRBJ2-1, with D unclear. The CDR3 is made up of 12 amino acids. V lost 6 bases, J lost 6 bases, and 9 bases lay in between. Germline loops: CDR1 WSHSY, CDR2 SAAADI. The CDR3 DNA follows: TGCGCCAGCAGCCGAACCGCCAATGAGCAGTTCTTC. It encodes CASSRTANEQFF.

This clonotype was counted only a few times. The chain carries TRBV3-1 and TRBJ2-5, with D unclear. Germline CDR1 reads LGHDT; CDR2 reads YNNKEL (reference sequence). There are 14 residues in the CDR3. Trimming removed 11 bases from V and 3 bases from J, with 19 bases in between. As DNA, the CDR3 is TGTGCCGTCGATTCGCGGCTAAGGGAAGAGACCCAGTACTTC. Translation: CAVDSRLREETQYF.

This chain joins TRBV10-3 and TRBJ2-3; D may be TRBD2 (6 bases). The CDR3 has 13 residues. Germline CDR1 ENHRY, CDR2 SYGVKD. V was pared by 7 bases and J by 1 base, with 9 bases between. Here the CDR3 DNA reads TGTGCCATCAAGGGCGGGGGCACAGATACGCAGTATTTT. This gives the protein CAIKGGGTDTQYF.

This clonotype was detected once. The chain has TRBV20-1 and TRBJ1-1; D ambiguous. Trimming stripped 3 bases from V and 7 bases from J, with 12 bases between. Germline CDR1 DFQATT, CDR2 SNEGSKA (reference sequence). The CDR3 covers 12 residues. The DNA for the CDR3 is TGCAGTGCTAGTCCGACGATCAATGAAGCTTTCTTT. As protein: CSASPTINEAFF.

This clonotype turned up a few times. CDR3 DNA sequence: TGTGCCAGCAGCTGGGAGGGTAGTGGGGTCGAGCAGTACTTC. It encodes CASSWEGSGVEQYF. The chain combines TRBV12-3 or TRBV12-4 with TRBJ2-7, with 7 bases lining up with TRBD2. Trimming removed 6 bases from V and 6 bases from J; junction bases left unmatched: 11. The CDR3 sequence is 14 residues long.

The chain recombines TRBV27 with TRBJ2-1; D is undetermined. The germline V and J ends were trimmed by 7 bases and 9 bases, with 16 bases remaining between them. The germline V gene encodes CDR1 MNHEY and CDR2 SMNVEV (reference sequence). CDR3 length equals 13 residues. This CDR3 reads CASTFSYSGEQFF. The CDR3 nucleotides are TGTGCCAGCACGTTTTCATACTCGGGTGAGCAGTTCTTC.

This clonotype has a handful of counts. This chain connects TRBV10-3 to TRBJ2-1, with a tentative D call TRBD2 (6 bases). Germline V gene data show CDR1 as ENHRY and CDR2 as SYGVKD. V lost 8 bases and J lost 8, with 10 bases in between. The CDR3 is 11 residues long. CDR3 in DNA: TGTGCCATCGCTAGGGAGGATGAGCAGTTCTTC. It translates to CAIAREDEQFF.

This clonotype turned up a few times. The chain links TRBV5-5 to TRBJ1-1; D not resolved. Germline CDR1 reads SGHKS; CDR2 reads YYEKEE (reference sequence). V gave up 0 bases and J gave up 7 bases, with 10 bases separating them. The CDR3 runs 13 residues. The CDR3 spells CASSLALWGEAFF. The CDR3 nucleotides are TGTGCCAGCAGCTTGGCCCTTTGGGGTGAAGCTTTCTTT.

This chain joins TRBV6-2 or TRBV6-3 and TRBJ1-1, with a weak D call TRBD1 (5 bases). Trimming took off 2 bases at V and 1 base at J, with 14 bases between the two ends. Germline CDR1 is MNHEY and CDR2 is SVGEGT. The CDR3 is 16 residues long. The CDR3 DNA sequence: TGTGCCAGCAGTTACCATCCGGGACGGTCGAACACTGAAGCTTTCTTT. Amino acid sequence: CASSYHPGRSNTEAFF.

The genes are TRBV7-3 and TRBJ1-1, with D unresolved. Germline values: CDR1 SGHTA, CDR2 FQGTGA. Trimming shortened V by 3 bases and J by 4 bases, and 9 bases separated the two germline ends. This CDR3 comprises 13 residues. The CDR3 nucleotides read TGTGCCAGCAGCTTGGGGAAAGGCACTGAAGCTTTCTTT. The encoded protein is CASSLGKGTEAFF.

V and J are TRBV7-9 and TRBJ2-6; D gene uncertain. CDR1 is SEHNR, CDR2 FQNEAQ, per germline (reference sequence). V was cut by 5 bases and J by 0 bases, with 11 bases left in between. This CDR3 has 16 amino acids. The CDR3 DNA follows: TGTGCCAGCAGCCCCCGCGGCCCCTCTGGGGCCAACGTCCTGACTTTC. Encoded protein: CASSPRGPSGANVLTF.

A word on this clonotype: This may be a read error: a much more frequent sequence differs by one nucleotide. J is TRBJ1-1 and V is TRBV11-2; D may be TRBD1 (5 bases). V lost 8 bases and J lost 1, with 17 bases in between. The CDR3 covers 15 residues. Germline V CDR1 and CDR2: SGHAT, FQNNGV. As DNA, the CDR3 is TGTGCCAGCGGCTCTTTGGCGGGGACGAACACTGAAGCTTTCTTT. It translates to CASGSLAGTNTEAFF.

This chain uses TRBV4-3 with TRBJ2-5; D not resolved. The CDR3 spans 15 residues. From germline, CDR1 is LGHNA and CDR2 YSLEER. V lost 1 base and J lost 5, with 14 bases in between. CDR3 coding DNA: TGCGCCAGCAGCCAAGTTTTATCAGGAAGGGAGACCCAGTACTTC. Translation gives CASSQVLSGRETQYF.

The chain couples TRBV10-3 to TRBJ2-1, with 13 bases aligning to TRBD2. Losses at the gene ends were 10 bases for V and 5 bases for J; bases not matched to a gene: 8. Germline V lookup: CDR1 ENHRY, CDR2 SYGVKD. The CDR3 totals 15 residues. The CDR3 reads CATTGTSGDDNEQFF. Here the CDR3 DNA reads TGTGCCACGACAGGGACTAGCGGGGACGACAATGAGCAGTTCTTC.

This clonotype occurred a few times. J is TRBJ2-1 and V is TRBV20-1; D remains unclear. There are 13 residues in the CDR3. V was clipped by 3 bases and J by 5 bases, with 11 bases between them. Germline assignment: CDR1 DFQATT and CDR2 SNEGSKA (reference sequence). The CDR3 bases are TGCAGTGCTAGCTTGGGTTTCAACAATGAGCAGTTCTTC. Its protein product is CSASLGFNNEQFF.

This clonotype turned up a few times. The chain combines TRBV29-1 with TRBJ2-1; D possibly uses TRBD1 or TRBD2 (6 bases each). The CDR3 contains 14 residues. Germline CDR1 reads SQVTM; CDR2 reads ANQGSEA. V was clipped by 6 bases and J by 1 base, with 13 bases between them. DNA of the CDR3: TGCAGCGTCGAAACAGGGAGGTCCTACAATGAGCAGTTCTTC. This gives the protein CSVETGRSYNEQFF.

This clonotype was seen a handful of times. The rearrangement links TRBV27 to TRBJ1-2; D remains ambiguous. This CDR3 spans 18 amino acids. The V end was cut by 5 bases, the J end by 0 bases, with 22 bases between. CDR1 is MNHEY, CDR2 SMNVEV, per germline (reference sequence). CDR3 in amino acids: CASSALRTAPEANYGYTF. In nucleotides, the CDR3 is TGTGCCAGCAGTGCACTGAGGACCGCACCGGAAGCTAACTATGGCTACACCTTC.